This T cell receptor (beta chain) was identified during a study of cytomegalovirus exposure and HLA in healthy donors. About the study: About 85 million unique TCR sequences came from HLA-typed donors in an early release.

PCR primers comprised 60 Vbeta and 13 Jbeta primers. Assay used: immunoSEQ multiplex PCR; TCRdb lists only in-frame clones, some missing. The table has 90,000 to 120,000 clones, 70% to 85% seen once. For this clone: The identical CDR3 is also encoded by other nucleotide sequences in the sample.

The CDR3 is 14 residues long. V shed 5 bases and J 4 bases; nucleotides not matched to a gene: 7. CDR1 is SGHNT, CDR2 YYREEE, per germline (reference sequence). The rearrangement links TRBV5-4 to TRBJ1-2; 8 bases map to TRBD1. The sequenced sample was PBMCs. The origin of this receptor is a woman in her 40s in good health and CMV-seronegative. The CDR3: CASSPGQGSYGYTF. The CDR3 DNA is TGTGCCAGCAGTCCCGGACAGGGCAGCTATGGCTACACCTTC.